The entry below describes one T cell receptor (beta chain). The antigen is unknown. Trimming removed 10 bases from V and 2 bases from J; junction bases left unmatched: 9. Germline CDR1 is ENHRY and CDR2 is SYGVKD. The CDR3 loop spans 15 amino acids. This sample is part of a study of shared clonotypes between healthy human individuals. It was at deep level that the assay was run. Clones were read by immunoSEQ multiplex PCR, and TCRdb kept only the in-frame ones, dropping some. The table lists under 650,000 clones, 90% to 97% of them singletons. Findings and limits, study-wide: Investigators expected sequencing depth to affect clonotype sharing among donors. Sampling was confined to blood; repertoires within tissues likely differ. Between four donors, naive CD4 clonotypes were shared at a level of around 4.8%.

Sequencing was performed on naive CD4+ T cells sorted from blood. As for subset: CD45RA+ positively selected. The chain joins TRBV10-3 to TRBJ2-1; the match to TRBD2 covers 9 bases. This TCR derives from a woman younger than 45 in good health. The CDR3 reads CATSIAGEAYNEQFF. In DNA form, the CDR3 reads TGTGCCACCTCCATAGCGGGGGAGGCCTACAATGAGCAGTTCTTC.